Shown below are 17 T cell receptor beta chains from a single sample sequenced in a study of T-cell memory formation after mild COVID-19. TCRdb independently ran MiXCR on the 5' RACE reads; one entry per CDR3 protein. Among 150,000 to 200,000 distinct CDR3 sequences listed, over 20% were seen once. Sequencing was done on a sample of PBMCs or a T cell subset sorted from them (not recorded which). The receptors stem from an adult woman who had mild COVID-19 (a few samples of this study predate the infection). Cell type and time point are not known.

Many counts were recorded for this clonotype. The chain combines TRBV20-1 with TRBJ2-7; D possibly corresponds to TRBD1 (6 bases). Germline V gene sequence: CDR1 DFQATT, CDR2 SNEGSKA (reference sequence). The V and J ends lost 6 bases and 0 bases respectively, with 9 bases between them. The CDR3 is 12 residues long. The CDR3 sequence is CSAQTGSYEQYF. For the CDR3, the DNA is TGCAGTGCACAGACAGGCTCCTACGAGCAGTACTTC.

There are a few counts of this clonotype. V and J are TRBV12-3 or TRBV12-4 and TRBJ2-7; D tentatively fits TRBD1 or TRBD2 (5 bases each). There are 15 residues in the CDR3. Deletions cut 6 bases from V and 1 base from J, with 16 bases between. As DNA, the CDR3 is TGTGCCAGCAGCCTCAGTAGGGACGGGTCCTACGAGCAGTACTTC. Its protein product is CASSLSRDGSYEQYF.

The chain recombines TRBV4-1 with TRBJ2-7; 7 bases fit TRBD1. Germline V lookup: CDR1 MGHRA, CDR2 YSYEKL. The CDR3 is 16 amino acids. Trimming took 2 bases from V and 0 from J; bases not matched to a gene: 7. The CDR3 spells CASSQTGARSSYEQYF. Here the CDR3 DNA reads TGCGCCAGCAGCCAAACAGGGGCCAGGAGCTCCTACGAGCAGTACTTC.

This clonotype has just a few counts. The chain joins TRBV19 to TRBJ2-3; no reliable D call. The germline V gene encodes CDR1 LNHDA and CDR2 SQIVND (reference sequence). V lost 4 bases and J 4 bases, leaving 12 bases between the germline ends. This CDR3 is built from 14 residues. CDR3 in DNA: TGTGCCAGTAGTACTACCCAGGTTCCAGATACGCAGTATTTT. This sequence encodes CASSTTQVPDTQYF.

V usage is TRBV12-3 or TRBV12-4 and J usage is TRBJ1-3, with D uncertain. This CDR3 is 11 amino acids long. V was shortened by 11 bases and J by 4 bases, with 9 bases between the two germline ends. CDR3 sequence: CAFRSGNTIYF. The CDR3 DNA follows: TGTGCCTTCCGGTCCGGAAACACCATATATTTT.

The chain is built from TRBV7-2 and TRBJ2-3; 7 nucleotides line up with TRBD2. J was trimmed by 2 bases and V by 5 bases; bases with no gene match: 13. The CDR3 is 17 residues long. Germline V gene lookup returns CDR1 SGHTA and CDR2 FQGNSA. CDR3 amino acids: CASSLGVGLAATDTQYF. CDR3 coding DNA: TGTGCCAGCAGCCTGGGGGTGGGCCTAGCGGCCACAGATACGCAGTATTTT. Based on the CDR3 plus reference TRBV7-2 and TRBJ2-3, the full variable domain is GAGVSQSPSNKVTEKGKDVELRCDPISGHTALYWYRQSLGQGLEFLIYFQGNSAPDKSGLPSDRFSAERTGGSVSTLTIQRTQQEDSAVYLCASSLGVGLAATDTQYFGPGTRLTVL.

This clonotype was counted between two and nine times. The chain joins TRBV24-1 to TRBJ1-2; D is unresolved. CDR1 and CDR2 (germline): KGHDR, SFDVKD. The CDR3 extends over 10 amino acids. Trimming removed 12 bases from V and 7 bases from J, with 11 bases in between. The CDR3 reads CASAVSGYTF. The CDR3 coding sequence is TGTGCCTCCGCGGTTTCTGGCTACACCTTC.

The chain uses TRBV12-3 or TRBV12-4 and TRBJ2-5; D is unresolved. CDR3 length: 13 residues. Trimming pared 5 bases from V and 0 bases from J, leaving 7 bases between. Here the CDR3 reads CASSTLNQETQYF. CDR3 nucleotides: TGTGCCAGCAGTACACTGAACCAAGAGACCCAGTACTTC.

The chain is built from TRBV4-3 and TRBJ2-7; 8 bases are a match to TRBD2. Germline assignment: CDR1 LGHNA and CDR2 YSLEER. This CDR3 is built from 15 residues. The V gene end was trimmed by 1 base and the J gene end by 4 bases; junction bases not matched to a gene: 6. This CDR3 reads CASSQGRAGGYEQYF. As DNA, the CDR3 is TGCGCCAGCAGCCAAGGGCGGGCGGGAGGATACGAGCAGTACTTC.

The J gene is TRBJ2-3, the V gene TRBV5-1; a weak D match, TRBD2 (5 bases). In germline, CDR1 is SGHRS, CDR2 YFSETQ. With 4 bases removed from V and 4 bases from J, the gap between germline ends came to 25 bases. The CDR3 extends over 18 amino acids. CDR3 DNA sequence: TGCGCCAGCAGCGTCTCGCGCGCCCGTTTCGGGGATGCAGATACGCAGTATTTT. Translation gives CASSVSRARFGDADTQYF.

The V and J genes are TRBV7-9 and TRBJ1-4, with D maybe TRBD1 (5 bases). Germline-derived CDR1 and CDR2 are SEHNR and FQNEAQ (reference sequence). The CDR3 is 17 amino acids. V shed 5 bases and J shed 4 bases, with 20 bases lying between them. CDR3 sequence (DNA): TGTGCCAGCAGCATTGAAGATCACGGGGCCGATAATGAAAAACTGTTTTTT. It translates to CASSIEDHGADNEKLFF.

V usage is TRBV29-1 and J usage is TRBJ1-2; D may be TRBD1 (5 bases). CDR1 is SQVTM, CDR2 ANQGSEA, per germline. The V gene lost 3 bases and the J gene lost 8 bases, with 25 bases spanning the gap. The CDR3 runs 16 residues. The CDR3 protein is CSVEEGHGTLHGGYTF. The DNA for the CDR3 is TGCAGCGTTGAGGAAGGCCACGGGACTCTACATGGGGGCTACACCTTC.

The chain links TRBV25-1 to TRBJ2-7; TRBD1 agrees at 12 bases. The CDR3 sequence is 15 residues long. Per germline, CDR1 MGHDK and CDR2 SYGVNS. V gave up 3 bases and J gave up 2 bases; unmatched junction bases: 2. The CDR3 bases are TGTGCCAGCAGTGAGGGGACAGGGGGCCCCTACGAGCAGTACTTC. Protein: CASSEGTGGPYEQYF.

V and J are TRBV4-1 and TRBJ2-1; no reliable D call. Germline V gene lookup returns CDR1 MGHRA and CDR2 YSYEKL. The CDR3 is 15 residues long. Trimming cost V 4 bases and J 3 bases, with 13 bases left between them. CDR3 in DNA: TGCGCCAGCAGCCGCCCCGGAACAAGCTACAATGAGCAGTTCTTC. This encodes CASSRPGTSYNEQFF.

The chain employs TRBV6-5 and TRBJ2-7, with D maybe TRBD1 (6 bases). This CDR3 has 15 residues. CDR1 MNHEY and CDR2 SVGAGI come from the germline V gene. V gave up 6 bases and J gave up 0 bases, with 15 bases separating them. As DNA, the CDR3 is TGTGCCAGCAGCCACGGACAGCCACACTCCTACGAGCAGTACTTC. Its protein is CASSHGQPHSYEQYF.

This chain uses TRBV27 with TRBJ2-5; D unresolved. Germline V gene sequence: CDR1 MNHEY, CDR2 SMNVEV (reference sequence). The CDR3 has 13 residues. V shed 3 bases and J shed 1 base, with 6 bases lying between them. The CDR3 loop reads CASSFAGQETQYF. In nucleotides, the CDR3 is TGTGCCAGCAGTTTTGCAGGCCAAGAGACCCAGTACTTC.

This clonotype was observed a handful of times. The V call is TRBV6-5, the J call TRBJ2-1; the D is unclear. The CDR3 sequence is 14 residues long. Germline values: CDR1 MNHEY, CDR2 SVGAGI. Trimming pared 2 bases from V and 5 bases from J, leaving 10 bases between. CDR3 residues: CASSYTDGNNEQFF. CDR3 coding DNA: TGTGCCAGCAGTTACACGGACGGTAACAATGAGCAGTTCTTC.